This entry describes one T cell receptor beta chain. Its antigen is unidentified. The CDR3 spans 15 residues. Germline lookup yields CDR1 MNHNY and CDR2 SVGAGI (reference sequence). Trimming shortened V by 0 bases and J by 3 bases, and 9 bases separated the two germline ends. This sample is part of a study of cytomegalovirus exposure and HLA in healthy donors. Study background: Findings of an earlier analysis included 110 million or so unique TCR beta sequences from roughly 200 million T cells. Study-wide findings and caveats: Later on, an analysis tied around 17,000 TCR beta sequences to HLA alleles at 0.05 false discovery rate. In an earlier analysis, in several hundred donors, most V segments appeared productive either ~87% or ~30% of the time.

Primers: 60 Vbeta forward and 13 Jbeta reverse. Generated by immunoSEQ multiplex PCR, the TCRdb table keeps only in-frame clones and is missing some. The data show about 81,000 clones, around four fifths seen once. Sequenced input: PBMCs. V is TRBV6-6 and J is TRBJ1-5, with a weak D call TRBD1 (5 bases). The source is a man aged 45-65 years in good health and CMV-seropositive. The DNA for the CDR3 is TGTGCCAGCAGTTACTCGGGGGGAGTCAATCAGCCCCAGCATTTT. Translation gives CASSYSGGVNQPQHF.